The T cell receptor (beta chain) described here comes from a study of blood T cell repertoires in COVID-19. V was shortened by 9 bases and J by 0 bases, with 13 bases between the two germline ends. Germline loops: CDR1 SGHRS, CDR2 YFSETQ. This CDR3 is built from 14 residues. TCRdb's table, derived via immunoSEQ multiplex PCR, lists solely in-frame clones and lacks some. The sample has approximately 69,000 clones, 81% seen once. The rearrangement joins TRBV5-1 to TRBJ1-3; D perhaps matches TRBD1 (6 bases). The clonotype was recovered from a woman aged 65 to 85 with acute or convalescent COVID-19. The sample consisted of peripheral blood. The CDR3: CATTGGPSGNTIYF. DNA for the CDR3: TGCGCCACCACCGGGGGGCCCTCTGGAAACACCATATATTTT.